This entry lists 28 T cell receptor beta chains sequenced from one sample in a study of beta chain features in type 1 diabetes. Findings of the study overall: In all four CD4+ subsets, TCRB CDR3 length was significantly, moderately reduced in type 1 diabetes.

Their target antigens are unknown. Expressed TCRB transcripts were sequenced because the isolated RNA had all been reverse transcribed beforehand. The repertoire was sequenced with immunoSEQ multiplex PCR; TCRdb's copy has only in-frame clones and lacks some. The sample records about 370,000 clones, 8.5% to 10% being singletons. The sequenced sample consisted of central memory CD4+ T cells from blood. These receptors originate from a man aged 25-45 years with type 1 diabetes.

At least ten counts were recorded for this clone. The chain uses TRBV7-2 and TRBJ1-2; a possible D gene is TRBD1 (5 bases). From germline, CDR1 is SGHTA and CDR2 FQGNSA. The CDR3 is 13 amino acids. Trimming removed 7 bases from V and 4 bases from J, with 13 bases in between. The CDR3 DNA reads TGTGCCAGCACTGGCGCTGGGGGCTATGGCTACACCTTC. This sequence encodes CASTGAGGYGYTF.

The chain uses TRBV5-4 and TRBJ2-1; D ambiguous. CDR3 length equals 12 residues. Trimming took off 2 bases at V and 9 bases at J, with 9 bases between the two ends. Germline V gene data show CDR1 as SGHNT and CDR2 as YYREEE (reference sequence). The CDR3 region is CASSFDQFEQFF. CDR3 in DNA: TGTGCCAGCAGCTTTGATCAGTTTGAGCAGTTCTTC.

In this sample, this clone turned up a few times. DNA for the CDR3: TGTGCCAGCAGTGCGCTAACTAGCGGAGAAGAGACCCAGTACTTC. Translation: CASSALTSGEETQYF. The V call is TRBV6-5, the J call TRBJ2-5; 8 bases agree with TRBD2. The length of the CDR3 is 15 residues. V trimming: 5 bases; J trimming: 3 bases; junction bases outside the gene matches: 8. In germline, CDR1 is MNHEY, CDR2 SVGAGI.

At least ten counts were recorded for this clone. This chain uses TRBV4-2 with TRBJ2-1; D may be TRBD2 (6 bases). V lost 1 base and J lost 5, with 15 bases in between. The CDR3 contains 16 residues. Per germline, CDR1 LGHNA and CDR2 YNFKEQ. Here the CDR3 reads CASSQGVTAGNNEQFF. CDR3 in DNA: TGTGCCAGCAGCCAAGGGGTCACCGCGGGAAACAATGAGCAGTTCTTC.

On this clone: Other nucleotide sequences in the sample specify the same CDR3. The chain links TRBV28 to TRBJ1-1, with a tentative D call TRBD1 (5 bases). V lost 4 bases and J 1 base, leaving 10 bases between the germline ends. The CDR3 has 14 amino acids. The germline V gene has CDR1 MDHEN and CDR2 SYDVKM. The CDR3 is CASSSPQGNTEAFF. As DNA, the CDR3 is TGTGCCAGCAGTTCCCCCCAGGGGAACACTGAAGCTTTCTTT.

This clone was counted at least ten times. The rearrangement links TRBV2 to TRBJ2-2; 9 bases are a match to TRBD2. CDR3 length equals 16 residues. Germline assignment: CDR1 SNHLY and CDR2 FYNNEI. After removal of 3 bases from V and 6 bases from J, the junction contained 8 bases not matched to a gene. The CDR3 sequence: CASSERLAGVAGELFF. CDR3 DNA sequence: TGTGCCAGCAGTGAGAGGTTAGCGGGAGTTGCCGGGGAGCTGTTTTTT.

V gene TRBV7-8 combines with J gene TRBJ2-5, with 7 bases matching TRBD1. Per the germline V gene, CDR1 is SGHVS and CDR2 is FQNEAQ. The CDR3 runs to 16 residues. The ends lost 1 base at V and 1 base at J; junction bases unmatched: 6. This CDR3 is CASSLGGTEFQETQYF. CDR3 DNA: TGTGCCAGCAGCTTAGGTGGGACAGAGTTCCAAGAGACCCAGTACTTC. The full variable domain, its missing parts supplied by reference TRBV7-8 and TRBJ2-5, is GAGVSQSPRYKVAKRGQDVALRCDPISGHVSLFWYQQALGQGPEFLTYFQNEAQLDKSGLPSDRFFAERPEGSVSTLKIQRTQQEDSAVYLCASSLGGTEFQETQYFGPGTRLLVL.

There are a few counts of this clone. This chain uses TRBV27 with TRBJ2-7, with TRBD2 matching 10 bases. The CDR3 has 16 amino acids. Looked up from germline, CDR1 is MNHEY and CDR2 is SMNVEV (reference sequence). V was clipped by 2 bases and J by 3 bases; unmatched bases: 7. CDR3: CASSLLAGDLIYEQYF. The CDR3 bases are TGTGCCAGCAGTTTACTAGCGGGAGACCTTATCTACGAGCAGTACTTC.

This clone was counted between two and nine times. The chain is built from TRBV13 and TRBJ2-7; 10 positions match TRBD2. J gave up 5 bases and V 0 bases, and 7 bases lay outside the gene matches. Germline values: CDR1 PRHDT, CDR2 FYEKMQ (reference sequence). The CDR3 length is 16 residues. The CDR3 loop is CASSLGRASGSDEQYF. The CDR3 DNA is TGTGCCAGCAGCTTAGGCCGGGCTAGCGGGAGTGACGAGCAGTACTTC.

In its sample, this clone was seen a few times. The CDR3 nucleotides read TGTGCCAGCTCACCCCCGGGGGCGGGAGGCGGCGATACGCAGTATTTT. Its translation is CASSPPGAGGGDTQYF. The genes are TRBV18 and TRBJ2-3; 8 bases line up with TRBD2. Unmatched junction bases numbered 11, after V lost 3 bases and J lost 6 bases. The CDR3 sequence is 16 residues long. Germline values: CDR1 KGHSH, CDR2 LQKENI.

Here the CDR3 DNA reads TGTGCCAGCAGCATTGACTCCCCGGGGGAAGCTTTCTTT. This gives the protein CASSIDSPGEAFF. The chain links TRBV7-2 to TRBJ1-1; no clear D. The V end lost 5 bases, the J end lost 8 bases, and 15 bases lay between the germline ends. CDR3 size: 13 residues. Germline values: CDR1 SGHTA, CDR2 FQGNSA.

This clone came up a few times. This sequence joins TRBV6-6 and TRBJ2-1; 11 bases are a match to TRBD2. The CDR3 spans 14 residues. Germline V gene data show CDR1 as MNHNY and CDR2 as SVGAGI (reference sequence). With V trimmed by 2 bases and J by 10 bases, 4 bases remained unmatched. The CDR3 DNA is TGTGCCAGCAGTTACGGGCTAGCGGGAGGAGAGCAGTTCTTC. Protein sequence: CASSYGLAGGEQFF.

The J gene is TRBJ2-1, the V gene TRBV28; D possibly matches TRBD1 or TRBD2 (5 bases each). CDR1 is MDHEN and CDR2 is SYDVKM in the germline V gene. With 2 bases removed from V and 9 bases from J, the gap between germline ends came to 8 bases. The length of the CDR3 is 12 residues. CDR3 coding DNA: TGTGCCAGCAGTTTAGGGGACGGTGAGCAGTTCTTC. Its protein product is CASSLGDGEQFF.

The table lists this clone with many counts. Distinct nucleotide sequences in the sample also encode this CDR3. The chain links TRBV7-3 to TRBJ2-1, with D possibly TRBD1 on 6 matching bases. Germline V gives CDR1 SGHTA, CDR2 FQGTGA. This CDR3 comprises 13 residues. Trimming left V 3 bases short and J 4 bases short, with 7 bases between. For the CDR3, the DNA is TGTGCCAGCAGCTTGGACAGTTACAATGAGCAGTTCTTC. This translates into CASSLDSYNEQFF. Based on the CDR3 plus reference TRBV7-3 and TRBJ2-1, the full variable domain is GAGVSQTPSNKVTEKGKYVELRCDPISGHTALYWYRQSLGQGPEFLIYFQGTGAADDSGLPNDRFFAVRPEGSVSTLKIQRTERGDSAVYLCASSLDSYNEQFFGPGTRLTVL.

Only a few counts were recorded for this clone. The V and J genes are TRBV18 and TRBJ2-7; D not certain. The V gene's germline CDR1 is KGHSH and CDR2 LQKENI. CDR3 length: 13 residues. V was pared by 6 bases and J by 5 bases, with 14 bases between. This chain's CDR3 is CASSSGFGDEQYF. Written as DNA, the CDR3 is TGTGCCAGCTCCTCCGGGTTTGGAGACGAGCAGTACTTC.

The V gene is TRBV28, the J gene TRBJ1-1, with D unclear. The CDR3 spans 14 residues. V lost 5 bases to trimming and J lost 3 bases, with 13 bases between them. Germline V gene data show CDR1 as MDHEN and CDR2 as SYDVKM. CDR3 region: CASSPDRADTEAFF. The CDR3 bases are TGTGCCAGCAGTCCCGATAGGGCGGACACTGAAGCTTTCTTT.

The chain links TRBV15 to TRBJ2-2, with D possibly TRBD2 on 6 matching bases. CDR3 size: 16 residues. The V gene lost 3 bases and the J gene lost 2 bases, with 13 bases spanning the gap. Germline CDR1 and CDR2: LNHNV and YYDKDF (reference sequence). CDR3: CATSSHPGLNTGELFF. In DNA, the CDR3 is TGTGCCACCAGCAGTCACCCGGGACTTAACACCGGGGAGCTGTTTTTT. The full variable domain, in which reference TRBV15 and TRBJ2-2 provide the parts outside the CDR3, is DAMVIQNPRYQVTQFGKPVTLSCSQTLNHNVMYWYQQKSSQAPKLLFHYYDKDFNNEADTPDNFQSRRPNTSFCFLDIRSPGLGDTAMYLCATSSHPGLNTGELFFGEGSRLTVL.

V and J are TRBV7-9 and TRBJ1-1; D is undetermined. The length of the CDR3 is 15 residues. The V and J ends lost 1 base and 5 bases respectively, with 14 bases between them. Germline CDR1 is SEHNR and CDR2 is FQNEAQ (reference sequence). CDR3 region: CASSLGSGSPTEAFF. In DNA, the CDR3 is TGTGCCAGCAGCTTAGGTAGCGGCAGCCCTACTGAAGCTTTCTTT.

J is TRBJ2-7 and V is TRBV5-1; D not resolved. With 0 bases removed from V and 4 bases from J, the gap between germline ends came to 11 bases. This CDR3 spans 14 amino acids. Germline-derived CDR1 and CDR2 are SGHRS and YFSETQ. Here the CDR3 reads CASSLDSKSYEQYF. CDR3 DNA: TGCGCCAGCAGCTTGGACAGCAAGTCGTACGAGCAGTACTTC.

This sequence joins TRBV19 and TRBJ1-2, with D uncertain. The CDR3 consists of 12 residues. The germline V and J ends were trimmed by 3 bases and 4 bases, with 6 bases remaining between them. Looked up from germline, CDR1 is LNHDA and CDR2 is SQIVND (reference sequence). The CDR3 DNA follows: TGTGCCAGTAGTATGGGCGGCTATGGCTACACCTTC. Translated, it gives CASSMGGYGYTF.

This clone was counted ten times or more. Here the CDR3 reads CASSQRQGRAFF. CDR3 DNA: TGTGCCAGCAGCCAGAGACAGGGTAGAGCTTTCTTT. The V and J genes are TRBV28 and TRBJ1-1, with TRBD1 identical over 7 bases. Germline V gene data show CDR1 as MDHEN and CDR2 as SYDVKM. The CDR3 loop spans 12 amino acids. Germline trimming cut 6 bases from V and 10 bases from J; bases unmatched to any gene: 8.

J is TRBJ2-3 and V is TRBV9, with TRBD2 matching over 10 bases. The junction had 4 bases not matched to a gene; V was cut back by 3 bases and J by 3 bases. The germline V gene has CDR1 SGDLS and CDR2 YYNGEE. The CDR3 is made up of 15 amino acids. CDR3 in amino acids: CASSALAGVTDTQYF. The DNA for the CDR3 is TGTGCCAGCAGCGCCCTAGCGGGAGTAACAGATACGCAGTATTTT.

This clone was seen more than once but under ten times. V is TRBV7-3 and J is TRBJ2-7, with TRBD2 matching over 12 bases. Germline CDR1 SGHTA, CDR2 FQGTGA. Germline trimming cut 8 bases from V and 6 bases from J; bases unmatched to any gene: 8. This CDR3 region has 14 residues. This chain's CDR3 is CASGGGTSGSEQYF. The CDR3 DNA is TGTGCCAGCGGAGGAGGGACTAGCGGGTCCGAGCAGTACTTC.

This clone was recorded a few times. DNA for the CDR3: TGTGCCTGGGAGGGGACAGCCAAAAACATTCAGTACTTC. Residues: CAWEGTAKNIQYF. J is TRBJ2-4 and V is TRBV30; TRBD1 or TRBD2 may be the D gene (5 bases each). The CDR3 covers 13 residues. Germline V gives CDR1 GTSNPN, CDR2 SVGIG (reference sequence). Deletions cut 5 bases from V and 0 bases from J, with 8 bases between.

This chain uses TRBV9 with TRBJ2-1; D gene uncertain. Trimming pared 3 bases from V and 4 bases from J, leaving 5 bases between. Germline V gives CDR1 SGDLS, CDR2 YYNGEE. The CDR3 has 12 amino acids. Here the CDR3 DNA reads TGTGCCAGCAGCGAGCGATACAATGAGCAGTTCTTC. Translated: CASSERYNEQFF.

This clone has at least ten counts. The chain is built from TRBV28 and TRBJ2-2; 11 bases are a match to TRBD2. The length of the CDR3 is 16 residues. The trim removed 5 bases at V and 2 bases at J, leaving 4 bases unmatched. CDR1 is MDHEN and CDR2 is SYDVKM in the germline V gene. CDR3 region: CASSPGTSGNTGELFF. The CDR3 bases are TGTGCCAGCAGTCCCGGGACTAGCGGAAACACCGGGGAGCTGTTTTTT.

This clone was seen a handful of times. The chain is built from TRBV2 and TRBJ1-5; no clear D. The CDR3 runs 15 residues. CDR1 and CDR2 (germline): SNHLY, FYNNEI. V lost 6 bases, J lost 1 base, and 13 bases lay in between. Written as DNA, the CDR3 is TGTGCCAGCAGCCGTGGGTGGGAGAGCAATCAGCCCCAGCATTTT. This sequence encodes CASSRGWESNQPQHF.

V and J are TRBV10-3 and TRBJ2-3; unclear D gene. Germline V lookup: CDR1 ENHRY, CDR2 SYGVKD. The V end lost 6 bases, the J end lost 2 bases, and 12 bases lay between the germline ends. The CDR3 is 14 residues long. CDR3 bases: TGTGCCATCAGCAAGGATGCTAACACAGATACGCAGTATTTT. This codes for CAISKDANTDTQYF.